The 17 T cell receptor beta chains listed next were all sequenced from one sample in a study of a mutant IDH1 vaccine in newly diagnosed glioma. Stated time point: week 35, safety follow-up. With topical imiquimod, each dose of the vaccine consisted of 300 ug of mutant IDH1 20-mer peptide. Generated by immunoSEQ multiplex PCR, the TCRdb table keeps only in-frame clones and is missing some. Of around 30,000 clones in the sample, 80% were seen once. These receptors are not linked to any known antigen. The sample in question was PBMCs, obtained from a glioma patient whose treatment included an IDH1 peptide vaccine. The receptor set was obtained from a man aged 40-55 years with glioma. Some clones in this sample may be carry-over from other donors' samples.

V usage is TRBV27 and J usage is TRBJ1-1, with D maybe TRBD1 (5 bases). CDR3 length equals 16 residues. Germline CDR1 MNHEY, CDR2 SMNVEV (reference sequence). V gave up 6 bases and J gave up 3 bases, with 20 bases separating them. Here the CDR3 reads CASSPIGFGGYTEAFF. The CDR3 nucleotides read TGTGCCAGCAGCCCCATAGGGTTCGGGGGTTACACTGAAGCTTTCTTT.

The V and J genes are TRBV7-2 and TRBJ2-1; D is unclear. The ends were cut back, 1 base at V and 10 bases at J, with 5 bases in the middle. The CDR3 extends over 11 amino acids. From germline, CDR1 is SGHTA and CDR2 FQGNSA. CDR3 nucleotides: TGTGCCAGCAGCTTAGGTCAGGAGCAGTTCTTC. Translation: CASSLGQEQFF.

This clone showed up just a few times. The chain joins TRBV4-1 to TRBJ1-4; TRBD1 might be the D (5 bases). The germline V gene encodes CDR1 MGHRA and CDR2 YSYEKL. The V end lost 0 bases, the J end lost 2 bases, and 7 bases lay between the germline ends. CDR3 length: 15 residues. In DNA form, the CDR3 reads TGCGCCAGCAGCCAAGATGGGGGTACTAATGAAAAACTGTTTTTT. It yields the protein CASSQDGGTNEKLFF.

The chain couples TRBV7-9 to TRBJ1-1; D is unresolved. This CDR3 is built from 16 residues. Germline V lookup: CDR1 SEHNR, CDR2 FQNEAQ (reference sequence). V was shortened by 0 bases and J by 3 bases, with 14 bases between the two germline ends. The CDR3: CASSLALANPYTEAFF. As DNA, the CDR3 is TGTGCCAGCAGCTTAGCGCTCGCGAACCCGTACACTGAAGCTTTCTTT.

V and J are TRBV9 and TRBJ2-2; D is possibly TRBD1 or TRBD2 (5 bases each). The V and J ends lost 3 bases and 13 bases respectively, with 16 bases between them. This CDR3 is built from 13 residues. Germline values: CDR1 SGDLS, CDR2 YYNGEE. The CDR3 here is CASSAPGPHTLFF. The CDR3 DNA follows: TGTGCCAGCAGCGCCCCGGGGCCCCATACGCTGTTTTTT.

This clone was counted a few times. The chain recombines TRBV30 with TRBJ1-5, with TRBD1 as a possible D gene (5 bases). V lost 1 base and J lost 2, with 18 bases in between. Looked up from germline, CDR1 is GTSNPN and CDR2 is SVGIG (reference sequence). This CDR3 has 17 residues. CDR3 sequence reads: CAWSGDWGLGGNQPQHF. The DNA of the CDR3 is TGTGCCTGGAGTGGGGACTGGGGACTAGGGGGCAATCAGCCCCAGCATTTT.

The gene calls are TRBV5-1 and TRBJ2-7, with 8 bases identical to TRBD1. Unmatched junction bases numbered 6, after V lost 4 bases and J lost 6 bases. From germline, CDR1 is SGHRS and CDR2 YFSETQ. This CDR3 contains 13 residues. The CDR3 region is CASSPDRAREQYF. In DNA form, the CDR3 reads TGCGCCAGCAGCCCGGACAGGGCCCGCGAGCAGTACTTC. The full variable domain, completed using reference TRBV5-1 and TRBJ2-7, is KAGVTQTPRYLIKTRGQQVTLSCSPISGHRSVSWYQQTPGQGLQFLFEYFSETQRNKGNFPGRFSGRQFSNSRSEMNVSTLELGDSALYLCASSPDRAREQYFGPGTRLTVT.

The V and J genes are TRBV27 and TRBJ1-5; D unclear. CDR3 length: 15 amino acids. CDR1 is MNHEY, CDR2 SMNVEV, per germline (reference sequence). V was cut by 3 bases and J by 1 base, with 10 bases left in between. The CDR3 coding sequence is TGTGCCAGCAGTTTCCTACCCGGGAGCAATCAGCCCCAGCATTTT. Translating gives CASSFLPGSNQPQHF.

The V call is TRBV9, the J call TRBJ2-5; D is perhaps TRBD2 (6 bases). The V gene's germline CDR1 is SGDLS and CDR2 YYNGEE. CDR3 length equals 12 residues. V lost 5 bases and J 4 bases, leaving 9 bases between the germline ends. The CDR3 DNA reads TGTGCCAGCAGGGCTAGCGCAGAGACCCAGTACTTC. Amino acids: CASRASAETQYF. Looking up the rest from reference TRBV9 and TRBJ2-5 gives the full variable domain: DSGVTQTPKHLITATGQRVTLRCSPRSGDLSVYWYQQSLDQGLQFLIQYYNGEERAKGNILERFSAQQFPDLHSELNLSSLELGDSALYFCASRASAETQYFGPGTRLLVL.

This clone appeared once. CDR3 amino acids: CASRPQGRLAGEGETQYF. In DNA form, the CDR3 reads TGTGCAAGTCGCCCCCAGGGGAGACTAGCGGGGGAGGGGGAGACCCAGTACTTC. The genes are TRBV12-2 and TRBJ2-5; the D segment call TRBD2 is taken from the table without a DNA check. TRBV12-2 is a recognized pseudogene. This CDR3 is 18 amino acids long.

The chain is built from TRBV7-9 and TRBJ1-6, with D hard to call. This CDR3 has 13 amino acids. Germline loops: CDR1 SEHNR, CDR2 FQNEAQ (reference sequence). With 3 bases removed from V and 7 bases from J, the gap between germline ends came to 7 bases. The CDR3 spells CASSFQDNSPLHF. The CDR3 DNA is TGTGCCAGCAGCTTCCAGGACAATTCACCCCTCCACTTT.

By share, this clone counts as medium-sized. The chain recombines TRBV19 with TRBJ2-3, with D unclear. CDR3 length equals 13 residues. Trimming stripped 6 bases from V and 4 bases from J, with 11 bases between. Germline loops: CDR1 LNHDA, CDR2 SQIVND (reference sequence). For the CDR3, the DNA is TGTGCCAGTAGAGTACAAGGCGCAGATACGCAGTATTTT. This translates into CASRVQGADTQYF.

Worth noting for this clone: One end of the junction fails to match germline, which may point to a read error. The chain employs TRBV10-3 and TRBJ2-3; the match to TRBD1 covers 8 bases. CDR1 is ENHRY, CDR2 SYGVKD, per germline. CDR3 length equals 14 residues. CDR3 DNA: TGTGCCATCAGAGAGTCCCGGGACAGGGATACGCAGTATTTT. Translation gives CAIRESRDRDTQYF.

This clone was found once. The chain links TRBV5-4 to TRBJ2-2, with 15 bases identical to TRBD2. The CDR3 has 18 amino acids. CDR1 is SGHNT, CDR2 YYREEE, per germline (reference sequence). V shed 4 bases and J 5 bases; nucleotides not matched to a gene: 9. CDR3 in DNA: TGTGCCAGCAGCGTAGGACTAGCGGGGGGGCTGATAACCGGGGAGCTGTTTTTT. This translates into CASSVGLAGGLITGELFF. The variable domain in full, with the rest retrieved from reference TRBV5-4 and TRBJ2-2, is ETGVTQSPTHLIKTRGQQVTLRCSSQSGHNTVSWYQQALGQGPQFIFQYYREEENGRGNFPPRFSGLQFPNYSSELNVNALELDDSALYLCASSVGLAGGLITGELFFGEGSRLTVL.

This chain joins TRBV5-1 and TRBJ2-2; tentative D call: TRBD1 (6 bases). V was cut by 4 bases and J by 4 bases, with 11 bases left in between. The CDR3 loop spans 14 amino acids. The germline CDR1 and CDR2 sequences are SGHRS and YFSETQ. The CDR3 nucleotides read TGCGCCAGCAGCGGGGGCAGGGGCACCGGGGAGCTGTTTTTT. Its translation is CASSGGRGTGELFF. Drawing the rest from reference TRBV5-1 and TRBJ2-2, the complete variable domain is KAGVTQTPRYLIKTRGQQVTLSCSPISGHRSVSWYQQTPGQGLQFLFEYFSETQRNKGNFPGRFSGRQFSNSRSEMNVSTLELGDSALYLCASSGGRGTGELFFGEGSRLTVL.

This chain joins TRBV10-3 and TRBJ2-7; D perhaps matches TRBD2 (6 bases). Per germline, CDR1 ENHRY and CDR2 SYGVKD. This CDR3 has 11 amino acids. Trimming took off 10 bases at V and 7 bases at J, with 14 bases between the two ends. CDR3 in amino acids: CATGGGREQYF. Written as DNA, the CDR3 is TGTGCCACCGGGGGAGGCCGGGAGCAGTACTTC.

V usage is TRBV5-1 and J usage is TRBJ2-5, with 10 bases identical to TRBD1. The J segment lost 7 bases and the V segment lost 3 bases, leaving 9 bases of the junction unmatched. Germline V CDR1 and CDR2: SGHRS, YFSETQ. The CDR3 covers 15 residues. Here the CDR3 DNA reads TGCGCCAGCAGCTCGCTTGGGACAGGGGAGGGGACCCAGTACTTC. Translating gives CASSSLGTGEGTQYF.